This TCR beta chain was sequenced for a study of T cell repertoires in cytomegalovirus infection (dated by TCRdb to the late 2010s). Turning to the overall study: Peptide stimulations targeted recently identified HLA-C-restricted CMV epitopes, whose presentation resists viral immunomodulation, together with well-studied HLA-B-restricted epitopes. The HLA type of each donor mattered for the analysis, because public TCR beta signatures pointed to carriage of CMV infection along with the matching HLA type.

The sequencer listed for this sample is Illumina HiSeq 1500. TCRdb trimmed the raw reads at Q25, called clones with MiXCR and kept productive beta chains. When rows share a CDR3 protein, they turn into one entry using the most common DNA and genes. The sample contains about 52,000 distinct CDR3 sequences, 20% of them found a single time. The ten largest clones represent around three quarters of the sample. Including the terminal cysteine and phenylalanine, the CDR3 comprises 12 residues. Only the CDR3 region is kept as DNA, spanning 36 bases read in frame from base 1. CDR1 is given as DFQATT and CDR2 as SNEGSKA, both from the germline V gene (reference sequence). V is shortened by 6 bases, J by 6 bases, and the region joining them spans 14 bases. Overall results and qualifications from the work: The ex vivo response was dominated by HLA-C-restricted CMV-specific TCR beta clonotypes, which also provided the single most frequent clonotype in two of eight donors. Cumulative frequency of public TCR beta family members discriminated carriers of CMV infection plus the relevant HLA type in this cohort and an independent roughly 340-donor cohort.

The treatment or condition label, as the study defines it: in vitro stimulation with specific CMV peptide epitopes to enrich CMV-specific T cells. This clonotype has just a few counts. Its antigen remains unidentified. Base qualities are not recorded, but no much larger clone differs from it by a single base. The receptor chain draws on TRBV20-1 and TRBJ1-1; TRBD1 is perhaps the D gene, given 5 matching bases. The sample in question was CD8+ T cells from cultured PBMCs, obtained from culture after CMV antigen stimulation. This receptor was obtained from a human donor in good health (CMV status not recorded). Some clones in this sample may be carry-over from other donors' samples. Read as DNA, the sequence is TGCAGTGCCGAGACAGAGGCTTCTGAAGCTTTCTTT. This gives the protein CSAETEASEAFF.